This T cell receptor (beta chain) was sequenced during a study of blood T cell repertoires in COVID-19. Study context: T cells, B-cell-depleted T cells, or PBMCs provided the cDNA or gDNA that served as material.

The CDR3 consists of 11 residues. The germline V and J ends were trimmed by 7 bases and 4 bases, with 5 bases remaining between them. The germline CDR1 and CDR2 sequences are WNHNN and SYGVQD (reference sequence). In the authors' workflow: By means of reference gene primer amplification, nucleated cell counts were estimated. Assay: immunoSEQ multiplex PCR; the TCRdb copy retains only in-frame clones and omits some. V and J calls and clone size come straight from that table; D and trimming were deduced from the DNA. Of approximately 250,000 clones in the sample, roughly 90% are singletons; the top ten hold roughly 1.9%.

The receptor was isolated from a man under 40 with active or convalescent COVID-19. The specimen was peripheral blood. The V call is TRBV10-1, the J call TRBJ1-5; D gene ambiguous. The CDR3 loop reads CASIKNQPQHF. The CDR3 nucleotides are TGCGCCAGCATTAAAAATCAGCCCCAGCATTTT.